Below, 32 T cell receptor beta chains from the same sample are listed, as sequenced in a study of CD8+ T cells in alopecia areata. The sequencing template was cDNA reverse transcribed from extracted RNA. The assay was immunoSEQ multiplex PCR, and TCRdb's table has in-frame clones only and misses some. The profile covers 150,000 or so clones, with roughly 50% appearing a single time and 6% to 7% taken by the ten largest. The sample taken for sequencing was CD4+ T cells sorted from blood. The receptors derive from a human donor with alopecia areata.

This clone showed up just a few times. The V call is TRBV7-9, the J call TRBJ2-5, with TRBD2 matching over 8 bases. Germline values: CDR1 SEHNR, CDR2 FQNEAQ (reference sequence). The CDR3 length is 15 residues. Trimming removed 3 bases from V and 1 base from J; junction bases left unmatched: 4. The CDR3: CASSFGAGAQETQYF. In nucleotides, the CDR3 is TGTGCCAGCAGCTTTGGAGCGGGGGCCCAAGAGACCCAGTACTTC. Combining the CDR3 with reference TRBV7-9 and TRBJ2-5 gives the whole variable domain DTGVSQNPRHKITKRGQNVTFRCDPISEHNRLYWYRQTLGQGPEFLTYFQNEAQLEKSRLLSDRFSAERPKGSFSTLEIQRTEQGDSAMYLCASSFGAGAQETQYFGPGTRLLVL.

This clone was recorded a few times. The chain links TRBV15 to TRBJ2-4, with D possibly matching TRBD1 (6 bases). Germline-derived CDR1 and CDR2 are LNHNV and YYDKDF (reference sequence). The V end lost 1 base, the J end lost 8 bases, and 12 bases lay between the germline ends. This CDR3 has 14 residues. The CDR3 spells CATSRANRVDIQYF. The CDR3 DNA sequence: TGTGCCACCAGCAGAGCCAACAGGGTGGACATTCAGTACTTC.

The chain links TRBV28 to TRBJ1-5, with a weak D call TRBD1 (6 bases). CDR3 length: 15 amino acids. Germline V gives CDR1 MDHEN, CDR2 SYDVKM. Trimming left V 7 bases short and J 5 bases short, with 18 bases between. The CDR3 DNA sequence: TGTGCCAGCACCACAATAGGGACAATACATCAGCCCCAGCATTTT. Protein sequence: CASTTIGTIHQPQHF. The variable domain in full, completed from reference TRBV28 and TRBJ1-5, reads DVKVTQSSRYLVKRTGEKVFLECVQDMDHENMFWYRQDPGLGLRLIYFSYDVKMKEKGDIPEGYSVSREKKERFSLILESASTNQTSMYLCASTTIGTIHQPQHFGDGTRLSIL.

This clone was picked up a small number of times. This sequence joins TRBV7-2 and TRBJ1-2; 10 bases align to TRBD1. CDR1 SGHTA and CDR2 FQGNSA come from the germline V gene. The J segment lost 3 bases and the V segment lost 5 bases, leaving 6 bases of the junction unmatched. This CDR3 has 15 amino acids. The CDR3 sequence is CASSPRTGGDYGYTF. The DNA for the CDR3 is TGTGCCAGCAGCCCCAGGACAGGGGGGGACTATGGCTACACCTTC.

This clone has just a few counts. V is TRBV29-1 and J is TRBJ1-5; possibly TRBD1 for D (6 bases). CDR1 is SQVTM and CDR2 is ANQGSEA in the germline V gene. V lost 6 bases to trimming and J lost 5 bases, with 17 bases between them. The CDR3 contains 14 residues. CDR3 residues: CSVAGDGKDQPQHF. The DNA for the CDR3 is TGCAGCGTGGCAGGGGACGGGAAAGATCAGCCCCAGCATTTT.

This clone was found a few times. V and J are TRBV7-3 and TRBJ2-3; 13 nucleotides align to TRBD2. With 5 bases clipped from V and 4 bases from J, the junction kept 12 bases outside the gene matches. The germline V gene has CDR1 SGHTA and CDR2 FQGTGA. CDR3 size: 18 residues. The CDR3 protein is CASSRYGTSGNGADTQYF. The CDR3 DNA reads as TGTGCCAGCAGCCGCTATGGGACTAGCGGGAATGGGGCAGATACGCAGTATTTT.

The genes are TRBV18 and TRBJ1-1, with D unresolved. The CDR3 length is 12 residues. In germline, CDR1 is KGHSH, CDR2 LQKENI. V shed 3 bases and J shed 0 bases, with 2 bases lying between them. The CDR3 DNA sequence: TGTGCCAGCTCACCTTTGAACACTGAAGCTTTCTTT. Protein product: CASSPLNTEAFF.

The V and J genes are TRBV4-1 and TRBJ2-5; the D is unclear. In germline, CDR1 is MGHRA, CDR2 YSYEKL. V lost 4 bases and J lost 5, with 11 bases in between. CDR3 size: 13 residues. CDR3 loop: CASSRVQWETQYF. DNA for the CDR3: TGCGCCAGCAGCCGGGTACAGTGGGAGACCCAGTACTTC.

This sequence joins TRBV6-5 and TRBJ2-5; perhaps TRBD2 as D (6 bases). Germline V gives CDR1 MNHEY, CDR2 SVGAGI. This CDR3 contains 15 residues. Deletions cut 0 bases from V and 4 bases from J, with 12 bases between. Here the CDR3 DNA reads TGTGCCAGCAGTTACTCCACGGGAGTCGGAGAGACCCAGTACTTC. Translation: CASSYSTGVGETQYF.

V is TRBV2 and J is TRBJ2-1; TRBD1 matches 11 bases. Germline trimming cut 9 bases from V and 4 bases from J; bases unmatched to any gene: 8. Germline CDR1 and CDR2: SNHLY and FYNNEI. This CDR3 comprises 15 residues. CDR3 DNA sequence: TGTGCCAGTGACGTAGGACAGGGGGCTTACAATGAGCAGTTCTTC. Residues: CASDVGQGAYNEQFF.

J is TRBJ2-6 and V is TRBV6-5; no firm D call. V lost 6 bases to trimming and J lost 0 bases, with 9 bases between them. The CDR3 has 15 residues. Germline loops: CDR1 MNHEY, CDR2 SVGAGI. DNA for the CDR3: TGTGCCAGCAGGACATGGCTCTCTGGGGCCAACGTCCTGACTTTC. Amino acids: CASRTWLSGANVLTF.

V is TRBV9 and J is TRBJ2-5; the D gene is possibly TRBD1 (6 bases). The V end was cut by 9 bases, the J end by 2 bases, with 17 bases between. Germline lookup yields CDR1 SGDLS and CDR2 YYNGEE. This CDR3 is 14 amino acids long. This CDR3 is CATRGGVGQETQYF. CDR3 DNA: TGTGCCACGAGAGGGGGAGTGGGTCAAGAGACCCAGTACTTC. The complete variable domain, with remaining parts taken from reference TRBV9 and TRBJ2-5, reads DSGVTQTPKHLITATGQRVTLRCSPRSGDLSVYWYQQSLDQGLQFLIQYYNGEERAKGNILERFSAQQFPDLHSELNLSSLELGDSALYFCATRGGVGQETQYFGPGTRLLVL.

The chain has TRBV11-2 and TRBJ2-5, with D uncertain. Per germline, CDR1 SGHAT and CDR2 FQNNGV. The CDR3 runs 18 residues. V lost 5 bases and J lost 2, with 24 bases in between. The chain's CDR3 is CASSIPRASHSKQETQYF. In DNA, the CDR3 is TGTGCCAGCAGCATCCCCAGAGCCTCGCATAGTAAACAAGAGACCCAGTACTTC.

Only a few counts were recorded for this clone. The chain carries TRBV2 and TRBJ2-2; D unclear. Germline CDR1 and CDR2: SNHLY and FYNNEI. This CDR3 spans 15 amino acids. The CDR3 spells CVTAPLTGGSGELFF. CDR3 DNA: TGTGTTACGGCCCCCCTAACGGGCGGATCCGGGGAGCTGTTTTTT.

The genes are TRBV30 and TRBJ2-3, with D unclear. V was clipped by 0 bases and J by 5 bases, with 15 bases between them. This CDR3 has 15 residues. The germline V gene has CDR1 GTSNPN and CDR2 SVGIG (reference sequence). The DNA for the CDR3 is TGTGCCTGGAGTGTATCATCCCGGGTGGGAGATACGCAGTATTTT. This translates into CAWSVSSRVGDTQYF.

Turning to this clone: Its ends do not fully match the called genes, so a read error is possible. The DNA of the CDR3 is TGCAGCGTTCGGCTAAACAAAGAGCAGTTCTTC. Translation gives CSVRLNKEQFF. The chain is built from TRBV29-1 and TRBJ2-1; no reliable D call. Germline loops: CDR1 SQVTM, CDR2 ANQGSEA. This CDR3 has 11 residues.

This chain uses TRBV9 with TRBJ2-1, with D perhaps TRBD2 (6 bases). This CDR3 spans 13 amino acids. V was cut by 2 bases and J by 7 bases, with 10 bases left in between. Looked up from germline, CDR1 is SGDLS and CDR2 is YYNGEE. CDR3 nucleotide sequence: TGTGCCAGCAGCGTGGGGACTGAGAATGAGCAGTTCTTC. This codes for CASSVGTENEQFF.

The CDR3 region is CAWKRTAYYRDTQYF. The DNA for the CDR3 is TGTGCCTGGAAACGGACAGCGTACTATAGGGATACGCAGTATTTT. The chain links TRBV30 to TRBJ2-3; D possibly corresponds to TRBD1 (6 bases). The length of the CDR3 is 15 residues. V was cut by 4 bases and J by 6 bases, with 20 bases left in between. Germline-derived CDR1 and CDR2 are GTSNPN and SVGIG (reference sequence). The full variable domain, completed using reference TRBV30 and TRBJ2-3, is SQTIHQWPATLVQPVGSPLSLECTVEGTSNPNLYWYRQAAGRGLQLLFYSVGIGQISSEVPQNLSASRPQDRQFILSSKKLLLSDSGFYLCAWKRTAYYRDTQYFGPGTRLTVL.

V usage is TRBV27 and J usage is TRBJ1-2; D might be TRBD1 (6 bases). This CDR3 has 13 amino acids. The V gene lost 6 bases and the J gene lost 7 bases, with 15 bases spanning the gap. Per germline, CDR1 MNHEY and CDR2 SMNVEV (reference sequence). The chain's CDR3 is CASSQQGRGGYTF. Written as DNA, the CDR3 is TGTGCCAGCAGCCAACAGGGCAGGGGTGGCTACACCTTC.

The rearrangement links TRBV4-1 to TRBJ1-2, with TRBD1 matching 7 bases. The V and J ends lost 1 base and 8 bases, in that order; junction bases with no gene match: 7. From germline, CDR1 is MGHRA and CDR2 YSYEKL. The CDR3 loop spans 14 amino acids. CDR3: CASSQVTGTSGYTF. The CDR3 DNA sequence: TGCGCCAGCAGCCAAGTGACAGGGACGAGCGGCTACACCTTC.

This clone has a handful of counts. The V and J genes are TRBV19 and TRBJ2-5; TRBD1 might be the D (6 bases). The CDR3 consists of 13 residues. V lost 9 bases to trimming and J lost 2 bases, with 13 bases between them. Germline V gene sequence: CDR1 LNHDA, CDR2 SQIVND (reference sequence). In DNA, the CDR3 is TGTGCCAGCAAACAGGGTTTACAAGAGACCCAGTACTTC. Translation: CASKQGLQETQYF.

This chain connects TRBV28 to TRBJ2-1; D uncertain. Per the germline V gene, CDR1 is MDHEN and CDR2 is SYDVKM. Deletions cut 4 bases from V and 6 bases from J, with 7 bases between. CDR3 length: 12 amino acids. Written as DNA, the CDR3 is TGTGCCAGCAGTTCAAACCCCAATGAGCAGTTCTTC. It codes for CASSSNPNEQFF.

In nucleotides, the CDR3 is TGTGCCAGCATCACGGCAGGGAGGCGTCAGCCCCAGCATTTT. As protein: CASITAGRRQPQHF. V usage is TRBV28 and J usage is TRBJ1-5; the D gene is possibly TRBD1 (5 bases). The V end lost 7 bases, the J end lost 6 bases, and 16 bases lay between the germline ends. Germline V gene data show CDR1 as MDHEN and CDR2 as SYDVKM. This CDR3 has 14 residues.

This clone was observed a single time. V is TRBV5-1 and J is TRBJ2-1; maybe TRBD2 (6 bases). The CDR3 is made up of 13 amino acids. The V end lost 4 bases, the J end lost 5 bases, and 10 bases lay between the germline ends. Germline CDR1 reads SGHRS; CDR2 reads YFSETQ. Here the CDR3 reads CASSAGFNNEQFF. DNA for the CDR3: TGCGCCAGCAGCGCGGGATTCAACAATGAGCAGTTCTTC.

The chain carries TRBV1 and TRBJ2-5; TRBD2, the table's D call, was not compared with the DNA. TRBV1 is listed as a pseudogene. The CDR3 loop spans 14 amino acids. The CDR3 DNA is TGCACCAGCAGCCAAACTAGCGACCAAGAGACCCAGTACTTC. It is translated as CTSSQTSDQETQYF.

This clone was detected a few times. The CDR3 spells CSVLGLVLETQYF. DNA of the CDR3: TGCAGCGTTTTGGGGCTTGTTTTGGAGACCCAGTACTTC. This rearrangement joins TRBV29-1 to TRBJ2-5; maybe TRBD1 (5 bases). Trimming removed 5 bases from V and 5 bases from J, with 15 bases in between. This CDR3 spans 13 amino acids. The V gene's germline CDR1 is SQVTM and CDR2 ANQGSEA.

The rearrangement links TRBV25-1 to TRBJ1-2, with a tentative D call TRBD1 (5 bases). Germline loops: CDR1 MGHDK, CDR2 SYGVNS. The ends were cut back, 5 bases at V and 3 bases at J, with 10 bases in the middle. The CDR3 contains 13 residues. The CDR3 DNA reads TGTGCCAGCAGTCTTAGGGACGACTATGGCTACACCTTC. Amino acid sequence: CASSLRDDYGYTF.

The DNA for the CDR3 is TGCGCCAGCAGCTTGTACTACGAGCAGTACTTC. This codes for CASSLYYEQYF. The chain couples TRBV5-1 to TRBJ2-7; D ambiguous. Germline CDR1 and CDR2: SGHRS and YFSETQ. The CDR3 has 11 amino acids. The V gene lost 1 base and the J gene lost 3 bases, with 2 bases spanning the gap.

The chain joins TRBV6-5 to TRBJ2-7; D is tentatively TRBD1 or TRBD2 (5 bases each). The CDR3 runs 15 residues. The V end was cut by 7 bases, the J end by 2 bases, with 18 bases between. The germline CDR1 and CDR2 sequences are MNHEY and SVGAGI. The CDR3 region is CASISGTANTYEQYF. CDR3 coding DNA: TGTGCCAGCATCTCCGGGACCGCGAATACCTACGAGCAGTACTTC.

The chain recombines TRBV5-4 with TRBJ1-2; 7 bases align to TRBD1. Per germline, CDR1 SGHNT and CDR2 YYREEE (reference sequence). V shed 6 bases and J 4 bases; nucleotides not matched to a gene: 9. This CDR3 comprises 14 residues. The CDR3 bases are TGTGCCAGCACCTCGGGGACAGCTACCTATGGCTACACCTTC. It translates to CASTSGTATYGYTF. The variable domain in full, completed from reference TRBV5-4 and TRBJ1-2, reads ETGVTQSPTHLIKTRGQQVTLRCSSQSGHNTVSWYQQALGQGPQFIFQYYREEENGRGNFPPRFSGLQFPNYSSELNVNALELDDSALYLCASTSGTATYGYTFGSGTRLTVV.

This chain links TRBV29-1 with TRBJ1-1, with D hard to call. Germline CDR1 and CDR2: SQVTM and ANQGSEA. CDR3 size: 13 residues. The ends were cut back, 3 bases at V and 1 base at J, with 9 bases in the middle. The CDR3 protein is CSVEVTSNTEAFF. Here the CDR3 DNA reads TGCAGCGTTGAGGTCACTTCGAACACTGAAGCTTTCTTT.

This chain joins TRBV28 and TRBJ2-7; tentatively, D is TRBD1 (5 bases). Germline CDR1 MDHEN, CDR2 SYDVKM. The CDR3 has 15 amino acids. V lost 11 bases and J 2 bases, leaving 22 bases between the germline ends. CDR3 nucleotide sequence: TGTGCCGCAGGGCCGCTGGAATCGCGGACCTACGAGCAGTACTTC. This encodes CAAGPLESRTYEQYF.